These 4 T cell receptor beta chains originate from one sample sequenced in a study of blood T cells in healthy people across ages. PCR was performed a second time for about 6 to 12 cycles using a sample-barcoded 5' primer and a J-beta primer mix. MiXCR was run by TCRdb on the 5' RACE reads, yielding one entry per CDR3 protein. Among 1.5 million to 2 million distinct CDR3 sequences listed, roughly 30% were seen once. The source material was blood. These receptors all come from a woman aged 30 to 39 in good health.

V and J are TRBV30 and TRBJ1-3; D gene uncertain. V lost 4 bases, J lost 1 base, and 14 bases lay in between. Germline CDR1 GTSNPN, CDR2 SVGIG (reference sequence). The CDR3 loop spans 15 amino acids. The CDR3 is CAWNRGRTSGNTIYF. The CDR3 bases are TGTGCCTGGAACCGGGGTAGAACTTCTGGAAACACCATATATTTT.

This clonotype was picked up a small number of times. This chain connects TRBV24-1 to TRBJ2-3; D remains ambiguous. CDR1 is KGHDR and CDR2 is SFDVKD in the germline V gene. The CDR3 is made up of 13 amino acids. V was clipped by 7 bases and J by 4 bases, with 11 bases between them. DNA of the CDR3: TGTGCCACCAGGCCCCCGGGCGCAGATACGCAGTATTTT. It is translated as CATRPPGADTQYF.

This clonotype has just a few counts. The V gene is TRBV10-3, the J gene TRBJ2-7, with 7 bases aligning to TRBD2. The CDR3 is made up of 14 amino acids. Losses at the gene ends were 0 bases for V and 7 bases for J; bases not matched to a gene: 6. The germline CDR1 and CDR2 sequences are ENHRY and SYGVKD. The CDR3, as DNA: TGTGCCATCAGTGAGTCGGGGAGGGGATGGGAGCAGTACTTC. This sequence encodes CAISESGRGWEQYF.

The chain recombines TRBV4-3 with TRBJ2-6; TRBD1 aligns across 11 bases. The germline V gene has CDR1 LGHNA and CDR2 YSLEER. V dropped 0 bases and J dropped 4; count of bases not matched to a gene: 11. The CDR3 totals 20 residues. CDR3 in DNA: TGCGCCAGCAGCCAAGAATTGCGGGGACAGGGGGTGGACGGGGCCAACGTCCTGACTTTC. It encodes CASSQELRGQGVDGANVLTF.